Presented here are 8 T cell receptor beta chains from one specimen sequenced in a study of T cell repertoires in cytomegalovirus infection. TCRdb analysed the reads with MiXCR anew, one entry per CDR3 protein. The sample carries 150,000 to 200,000 distinct CDR3 sequences, nearly 9.5% recorded once. Source material: PBMCs. Receptors were obtained from a human donor in good health (CMV status not recorded). Some clones in this sample may be carry-over from other donors' samples.

This clonotype was detected only a few times. This rearrangement joins TRBV19 to TRBJ2-5; no definite D call. The CDR3 consists of 16 residues. The germline gives CDR1 LNHDA, CDR2 SQIVND (reference sequence). V lost 3 bases and J 2 bases, leaving 16 bases between the germline ends. CDR3 amino acids: CASSIVLTLGQETQYF. CDR3 coding DNA: TGTGCCAGTAGTATCGTATTGACCCTGGGGCAAGAGACCCAGTACTTC.

The sample holds a few counts of this clonotype. The CDR3 loop reads CASRDGEQYF. The CDR3 nucleotides are TGTGCCAGCAGGGACGGGGAGCAGTACTTC. The genes are TRBV11-2 and TRBJ2-7; D call uncertain. Trimming cost V 6 bases and J 7 bases, with 7 bases left between them. Per germline, CDR1 SGHAT and CDR2 FQNNGV. The CDR3 covers 10 residues.

This clonotype occurred many times. J is TRBJ2-7 and V is TRBV7-2; 7 bases are a match to TRBD2. V gave up 10 bases and J gave up 3 bases; unmatched junction bases: 9. This CDR3 comprises 13 residues. Germline CDR1 is SGHTA and CDR2 is FQGNSA. CDR3: CATTRGGSYEQYF. CDR3 in DNA: TGTGCCACTACCCGGGGAGGGAGCTACGAGCAGTACTTC. The full variable domain, with the rest looked up from reference TRBV7-2 and TRBJ2-7, is GAGVSQSPSNKVTEKGKDVELRCDPISGHTALYWYRQSLGQGLEFLIYFQGNSAPDKSGLPSDRFSAERTGGSVSTLTIQRTQQEDSAVYLCATTRGGSYEQYFGPGTRLTVT.

This clonotype was observed many times. The chain couples TRBV9 to TRBJ2-7; 9 nucleotides match TRBD2. Germline CDR1 reads SGDLS; CDR2 reads YYNGEE. Unmatched junction bases numbered 5, after V lost 0 bases and J lost 4 bases. This CDR3 region has 15 residues. CDR3 sequence reads: CASSVGQTSGYEQYF. The CDR3, as DNA: TGTGCCAGCAGCGTAGGTCAGACTAGCGGTTACGAGCAGTACTTC.

This clonotype was found many times. The rearrangement links TRBV20-1 to TRBJ2-7; 11 positions agree with TRBD2. The V gene's germline CDR1 is DFQATT and CDR2 SNEGSKA (reference sequence). The CDR3 runs to 15 residues. Losses at the gene ends were 0 bases for V and 10 bases for J; bases not matched to a gene: 11. The CDR3 region is CSARDLASGRYIQYF. CDR3 in DNA: TGCAGTGCTAGAGATCTGGCTAGCGGGAGGTACATACAGTACTTC.

This clonotype was found a few times. The chain links TRBV2 to TRBJ1-1; D remains unclear. The germline gives CDR1 SNHLY, CDR2 FYNNEI. Trimming left V 4 bases short and J 2 bases short, with 14 bases between. The CDR3 sequence is 15 residues long. The chain's CDR3 is CASSALALGNTEAFF. DNA of the CDR3: TGTGCCAGCAGTGCCTTAGCCCTGGGAAACACTGAAGCTTTCTTT.

This clonotype appeared a few times. CDR3 sequence: CASSHGKAQHF. The CDR3 coding sequence is TGTGCCAGTAGTCACGGGAAGGCCCAGCATTTT. The V and J genes are TRBV19 and TRBJ1-5; D is ambiguous. This CDR3 has 11 amino acids. The germline gives CDR1 LNHDA, CDR2 SQIVND (reference sequence). V was trimmed by 5 bases and J by 11 bases, leaving 10 bases between them.

This rearrangement joins TRBV10-2 to TRBJ1-6; 8 bases are a match to TRBD1. The J segment lost 9 bases and the V segment lost 6 bases, leaving 7 bases of the junction unmatched. This CDR3 has 14 residues. In germline, CDR1 is WSHSY, CDR2 SAAADI. The CDR3 coding sequence is TGCGCCAGCAGGGCGGGACAGGAGGGTTCACCCCTCCACTTT. Translating it yields CASRAGQEGSPLHF.